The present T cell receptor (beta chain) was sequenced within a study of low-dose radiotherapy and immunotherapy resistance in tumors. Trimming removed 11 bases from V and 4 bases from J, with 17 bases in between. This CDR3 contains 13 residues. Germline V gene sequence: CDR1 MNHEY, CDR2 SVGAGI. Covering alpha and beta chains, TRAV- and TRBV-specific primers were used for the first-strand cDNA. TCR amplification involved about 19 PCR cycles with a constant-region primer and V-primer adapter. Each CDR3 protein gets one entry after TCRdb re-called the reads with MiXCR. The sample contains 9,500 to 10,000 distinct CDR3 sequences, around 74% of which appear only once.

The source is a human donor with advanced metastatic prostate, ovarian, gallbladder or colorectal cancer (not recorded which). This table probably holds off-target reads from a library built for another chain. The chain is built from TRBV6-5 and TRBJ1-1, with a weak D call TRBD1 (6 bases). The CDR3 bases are TGTGCCGTTCGAGGGAAAGGGGGCACTGAAGCTTTCTTT. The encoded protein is CAVRGKGGTEAFF.